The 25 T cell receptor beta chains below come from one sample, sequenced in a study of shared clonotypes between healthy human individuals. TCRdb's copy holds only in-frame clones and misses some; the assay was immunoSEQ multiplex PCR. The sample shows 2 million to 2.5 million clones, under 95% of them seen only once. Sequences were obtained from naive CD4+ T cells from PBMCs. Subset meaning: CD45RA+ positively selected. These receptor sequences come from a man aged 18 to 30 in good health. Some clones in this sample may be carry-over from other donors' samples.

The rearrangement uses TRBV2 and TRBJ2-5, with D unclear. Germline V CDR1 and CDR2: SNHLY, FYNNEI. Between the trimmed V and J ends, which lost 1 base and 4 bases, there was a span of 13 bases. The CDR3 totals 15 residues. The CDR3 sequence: CASSEEPRLGETQYF. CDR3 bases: TGTGCCAGCAGTGAAGAGCCCAGATTGGGAGAGACCCAGTACTTC.

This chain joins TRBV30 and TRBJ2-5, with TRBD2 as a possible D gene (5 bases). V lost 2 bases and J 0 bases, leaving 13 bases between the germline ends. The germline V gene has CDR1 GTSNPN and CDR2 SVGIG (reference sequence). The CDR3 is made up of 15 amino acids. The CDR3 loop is CAWSQRRWYQETQYF. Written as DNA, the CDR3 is TGTGCCTGGAGTCAGAGGAGGTGGTACCAAGAGACCCAGTACTTC.

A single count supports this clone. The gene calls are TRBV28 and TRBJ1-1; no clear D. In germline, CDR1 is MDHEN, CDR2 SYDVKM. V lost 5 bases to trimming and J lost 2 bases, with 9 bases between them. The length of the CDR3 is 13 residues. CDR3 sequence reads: CASSGSPNTEAFF. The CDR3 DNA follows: TGTGCCAGCAGTGGGAGCCCCAACACTGAAGCTTTCTTT.

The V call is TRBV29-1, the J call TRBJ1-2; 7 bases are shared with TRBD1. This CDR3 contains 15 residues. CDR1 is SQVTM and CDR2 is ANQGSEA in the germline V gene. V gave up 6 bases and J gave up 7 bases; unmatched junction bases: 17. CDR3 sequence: CSVLGRGRTDPGYTF. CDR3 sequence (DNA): TGCAGCGTGTTGGGGAGGGGGCGAACAGATCCTGGCTACACCTTC.

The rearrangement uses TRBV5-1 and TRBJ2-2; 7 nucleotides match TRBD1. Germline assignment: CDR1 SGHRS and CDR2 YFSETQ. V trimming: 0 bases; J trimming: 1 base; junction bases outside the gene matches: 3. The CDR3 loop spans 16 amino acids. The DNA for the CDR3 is TGCGCCAGCAGCTTGGCTAGGACAGGGAACACCGGGGAGCTGTTTTTT. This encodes CASSLARTGNTGELFF. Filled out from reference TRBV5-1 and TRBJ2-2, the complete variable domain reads KAGVTQTPRYLIKTRGQQVTLSCSPISGHRSVSWYQQTPGQGLQFLFEYFSETQRNKGNFPGRFSGRQFSNSRSEMNVSTLELGDSALYLCASSLARTGNTGELFFGEGSRLTVL.

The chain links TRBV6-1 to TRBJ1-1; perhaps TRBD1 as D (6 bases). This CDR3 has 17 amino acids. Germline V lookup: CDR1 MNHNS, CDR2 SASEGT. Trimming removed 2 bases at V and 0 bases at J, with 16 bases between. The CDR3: CASSEFRGGPMNTEAFF. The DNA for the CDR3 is TGTGCCAGCAGTGAATTCAGGGGCGGCCCCATGAACACTGAAGCTTTCTTT.

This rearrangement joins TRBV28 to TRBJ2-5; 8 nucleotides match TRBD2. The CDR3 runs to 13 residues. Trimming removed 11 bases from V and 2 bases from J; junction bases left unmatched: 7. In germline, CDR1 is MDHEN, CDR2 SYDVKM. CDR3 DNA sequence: TGTGCCGGCCGTTTAGCGGGACAAGAGACCCAGTACTTC. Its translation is CAGRLAGQETQYF.

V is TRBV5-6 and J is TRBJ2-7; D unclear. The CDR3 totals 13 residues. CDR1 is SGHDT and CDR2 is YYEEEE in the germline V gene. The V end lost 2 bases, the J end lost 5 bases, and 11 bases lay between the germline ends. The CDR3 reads CASSFSRLDEQYF. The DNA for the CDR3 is TGTGCCAGCAGCTTCTCGAGGCTGGACGAGCAGTACTTC.

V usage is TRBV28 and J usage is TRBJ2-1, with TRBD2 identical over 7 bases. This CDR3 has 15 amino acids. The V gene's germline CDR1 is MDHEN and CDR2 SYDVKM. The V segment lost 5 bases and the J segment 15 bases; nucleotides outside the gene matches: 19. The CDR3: CASSVPLSGGGNLFF. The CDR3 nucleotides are TGTGCCAGCAGTGTCCCTTTGTCTGGGGGGGGGAACTTGTTCTTC.

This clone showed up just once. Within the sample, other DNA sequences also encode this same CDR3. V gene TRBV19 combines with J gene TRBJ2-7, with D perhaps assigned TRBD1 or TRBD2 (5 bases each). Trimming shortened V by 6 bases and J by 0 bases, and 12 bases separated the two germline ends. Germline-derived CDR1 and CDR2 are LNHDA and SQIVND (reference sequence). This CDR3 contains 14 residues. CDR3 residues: CASRGPGRSYEQYF. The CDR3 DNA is TGTGCCAGTAGAGGGCCGGGACGCTCCTACGAGCAGTACTTC. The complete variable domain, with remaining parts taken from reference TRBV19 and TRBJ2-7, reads DGGITQSPKYLFRKEGQNVTLSCEQNLNHDAMYWYRQDPGQGLRLIYYSQIVNDFQKGDIAEGYSVSREKKESFPLTVTSAQKNPTAFYLCASRGPGRSYEQYFGPGTRLTVT.

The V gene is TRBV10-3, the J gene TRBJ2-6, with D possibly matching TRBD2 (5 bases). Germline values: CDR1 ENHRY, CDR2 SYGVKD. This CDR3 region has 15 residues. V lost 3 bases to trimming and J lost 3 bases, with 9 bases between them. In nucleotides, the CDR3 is TGTGCCATCAGTGATGCGGGTGATGGGGCCAACGTCCTGACTTTC. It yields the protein CAISDAGDGANVLTF.

Here the CDR3 DNA reads TGTGCCAGCAGCTTAGTTTGGCTGAACACTGAAGCTTTCTTT. This codes for CASSLVWLNTEAFF. The rearrangement uses TRBV7-8 and TRBJ1-1; D is ambiguous. Germline assignment: CDR1 SGHVS and CDR2 FQNEAQ. V was cut by 1 base and J by 0 bases, with 6 bases left in between. This CDR3 has 14 amino acids.

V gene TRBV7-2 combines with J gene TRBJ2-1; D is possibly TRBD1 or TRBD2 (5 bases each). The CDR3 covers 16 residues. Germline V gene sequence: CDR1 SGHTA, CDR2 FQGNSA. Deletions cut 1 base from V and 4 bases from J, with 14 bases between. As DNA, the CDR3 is TGTGCCAGCAGCTTAGTTCTCGGGGCTCAATACAATGAGCAGTTCTTC. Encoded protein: CASSLVLGAQYNEQFF.

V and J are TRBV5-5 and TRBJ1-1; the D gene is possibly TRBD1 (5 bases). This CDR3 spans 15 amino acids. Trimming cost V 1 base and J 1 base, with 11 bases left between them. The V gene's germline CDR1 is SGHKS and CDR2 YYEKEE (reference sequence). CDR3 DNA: TGTGCCAGCAGCTTGAGAGCCGGACAGAACACTGAAGCTTTCTTT. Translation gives CASSLRAGQNTEAFF.

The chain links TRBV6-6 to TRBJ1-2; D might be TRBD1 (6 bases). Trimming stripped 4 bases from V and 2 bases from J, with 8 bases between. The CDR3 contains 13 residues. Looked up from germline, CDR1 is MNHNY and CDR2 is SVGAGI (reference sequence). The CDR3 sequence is CASSWTANYGYTF. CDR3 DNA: TGTGCCAGCAGTTGGACAGCGAACTATGGCTACACCTTC.

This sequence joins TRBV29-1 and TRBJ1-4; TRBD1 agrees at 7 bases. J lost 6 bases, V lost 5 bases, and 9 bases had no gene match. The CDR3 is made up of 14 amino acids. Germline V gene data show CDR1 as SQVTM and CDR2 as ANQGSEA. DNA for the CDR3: TGCAGCGTTTTACCGACAGGGCGCGATGAAAAACTGTTTTTT. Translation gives CSVLPTGRDEKLFF.

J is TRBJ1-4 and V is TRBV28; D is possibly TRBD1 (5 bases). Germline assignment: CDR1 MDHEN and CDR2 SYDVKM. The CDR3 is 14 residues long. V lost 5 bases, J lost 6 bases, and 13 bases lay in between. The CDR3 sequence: CASSPRGLDEKLFF. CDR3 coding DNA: TGTGCCAGCAGTCCCCGGGGGTTAGATGAAAAACTGTTTTTT.

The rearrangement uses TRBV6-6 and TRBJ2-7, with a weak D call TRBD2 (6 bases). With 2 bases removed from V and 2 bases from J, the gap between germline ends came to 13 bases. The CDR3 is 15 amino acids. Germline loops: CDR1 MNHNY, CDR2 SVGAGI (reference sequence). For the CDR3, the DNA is TGTGCCAGCAGTTACGCCATGGGACTGGCCTACGAGCAGTACTTC. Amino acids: CASSYAMGLAYEQYF.

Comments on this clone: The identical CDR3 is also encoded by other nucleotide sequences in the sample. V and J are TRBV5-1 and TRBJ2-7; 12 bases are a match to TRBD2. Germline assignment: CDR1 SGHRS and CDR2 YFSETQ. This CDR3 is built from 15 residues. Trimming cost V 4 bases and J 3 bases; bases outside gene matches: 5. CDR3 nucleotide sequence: TGCGCCAGCAGCCCCGGACTAGCGGGGATCTACGAGCAGTACTTC. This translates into CASSPGLAGIYEQYF. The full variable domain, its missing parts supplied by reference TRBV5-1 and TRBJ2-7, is KAGVTQTPRYLIKTRGQQVTLSCSPISGHRSVSWYQQTPGQGLQFLFEYFSETQRNKGNFPGRFSGRQFSNSRSEMNVSTLELGDSALYLCASSPGLAGIYEQYFGPGTRLTVT.

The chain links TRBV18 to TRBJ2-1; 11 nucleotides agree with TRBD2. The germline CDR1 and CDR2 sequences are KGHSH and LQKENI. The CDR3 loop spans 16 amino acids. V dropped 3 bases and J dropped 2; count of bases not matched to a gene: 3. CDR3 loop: CASSPMTSGTYNEQFF. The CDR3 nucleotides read TGTGCCAGCTCACCGATGACTAGCGGGACCTACAATGAGCAGTTCTTC.

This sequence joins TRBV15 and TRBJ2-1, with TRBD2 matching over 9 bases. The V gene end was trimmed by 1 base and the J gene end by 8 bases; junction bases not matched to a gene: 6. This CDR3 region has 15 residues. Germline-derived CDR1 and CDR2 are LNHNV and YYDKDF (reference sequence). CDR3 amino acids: CATSRGPGLADEQFF. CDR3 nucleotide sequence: TGTGCCACCAGCAGAGGTCCGGGACTAGCCGATGAGCAGTTCTTC.

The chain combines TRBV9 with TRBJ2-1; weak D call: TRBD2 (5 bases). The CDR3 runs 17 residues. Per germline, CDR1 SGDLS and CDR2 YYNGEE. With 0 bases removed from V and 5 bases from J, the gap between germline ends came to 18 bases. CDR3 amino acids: CASSVGPQRTSHNEQFF. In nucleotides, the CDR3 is TGTGCCAGCAGCGTAGGCCCTCAGCGGACGTCTCACAATGAGCAGTTCTTC. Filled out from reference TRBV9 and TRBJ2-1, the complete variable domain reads DSGVTQTPKHLITATGQRVTLRCSPRSGDLSVYWYQQSLDQGLQFLIQYYNGEERAKGNILERFSAQQFPDLHSELNLSSLELGDSALYFCASSVGPQRTSHNEQFFGPGTRLTVL.

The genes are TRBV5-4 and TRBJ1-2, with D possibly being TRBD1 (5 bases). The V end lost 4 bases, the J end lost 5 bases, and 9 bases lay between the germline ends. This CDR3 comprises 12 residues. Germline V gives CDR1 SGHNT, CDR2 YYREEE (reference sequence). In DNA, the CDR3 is TGTGCCAGCAGCCTGGGGGGTTATGGCTACACCTTC. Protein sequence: CASSLGGYGYTF.

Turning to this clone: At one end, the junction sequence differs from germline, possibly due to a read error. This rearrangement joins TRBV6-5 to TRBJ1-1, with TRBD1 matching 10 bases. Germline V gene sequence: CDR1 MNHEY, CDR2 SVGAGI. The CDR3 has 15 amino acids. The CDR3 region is CASSPQRPTGGERLF. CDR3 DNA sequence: TGTGCCAGCAGTCCCCAACGTCCGACAGGGGGCGAACGCCTGTTT.

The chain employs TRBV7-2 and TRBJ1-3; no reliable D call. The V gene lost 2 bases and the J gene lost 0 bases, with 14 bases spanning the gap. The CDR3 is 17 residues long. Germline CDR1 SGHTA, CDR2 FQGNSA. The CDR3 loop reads CASSLFSAAHSGNTIYF. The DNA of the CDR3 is TGTGCCAGCAGCTTATTCTCCGCGGCCCACTCTGGAAACACCATATATTTT.